This TCR beta chain comes out of a study of follicular helper T cells after annual influenza vaccination. Time point specified: 2014-2015 season, pre-vaccination. Assay: immunoSEQ multiplex PCR; the TCRdb copy retains only in-frame clones and omits some. The table records 3,000 or so clones, roughly 84% of them present only once. The V gene lost 0 bases and the J gene lost 5 bases, with 11 bases spanning the gap. Per the germline V gene, CDR1 is SGHDT and CDR2 is YYEEEE. CDR3 length: 14 residues. This chain joins TRBV5-6 and TRBJ2-5, with D perhaps matching TRBD1 (7 bases). The clonotype originates from an adult who received the influenza vaccine. The sequenced sample was CXCR5+ CD38- circulating T follicular helper cells from blood, obtained on the day of influenza vaccination. Noted subset: circulating Tfh, non-naive CD4+CXCR5+PD-1+ (ICOS+CD38+ or ICOS-CD38-). The CDR3 spells CASSLAEGAETQYF. CDR3 sequence (DNA): TGTGCCAGCAGCTTGGCGGAGGGGGCGGAGACCCAGTACTTC.